This TCR beta chain was documented in a study of T cell clones after liver transplantation. About the research overall: Pre-transplant mixed lymphocyte reactions yielded third-party-reactive TCRbeta sequences as comparators for graft-donor-reactive sequences. Apart from three HCV-positive recipients, transplants were for non-autoimmune, non-viral reasons. Timepoints were pre-transplant, pre-withdrawal, and after withdrawal was completed or failed. Study-level findings and limits: Low donor cell numbers restricted donor-reactive repertoire measurement in a couple of subjects.

Sequencing was performed with immunoSEQ multiplex PCR; in TCRdb, only in-frame clones are kept and a portion is missing. The sample has about 68,000 clones, 80% to 95% seen once. With regard to this clone: Its target is not known.

The specimen was CD4+ T cells from blood, collected less than 26 months after liver transplant. This receptor was taken from a human patient who received a liver transplant. Some of the T cells may derive from the graft donor.

The CDR3 sequence is CASTRRSGELFF. The CDR3 nucleotides read TGTGCCAGTACAAGGAGAAGCGGGGAGCTGTTTTTT. The chain employs TRBV19 and TRBJ2-2; no clear D gene. The germline gives CDR1 LNHDA, CDR2 SQIVND (reference sequence). This CDR3 comprises 12 residues. With 7 bases removed from V and 7 bases from J, the gap between germline ends came to 10 bases.